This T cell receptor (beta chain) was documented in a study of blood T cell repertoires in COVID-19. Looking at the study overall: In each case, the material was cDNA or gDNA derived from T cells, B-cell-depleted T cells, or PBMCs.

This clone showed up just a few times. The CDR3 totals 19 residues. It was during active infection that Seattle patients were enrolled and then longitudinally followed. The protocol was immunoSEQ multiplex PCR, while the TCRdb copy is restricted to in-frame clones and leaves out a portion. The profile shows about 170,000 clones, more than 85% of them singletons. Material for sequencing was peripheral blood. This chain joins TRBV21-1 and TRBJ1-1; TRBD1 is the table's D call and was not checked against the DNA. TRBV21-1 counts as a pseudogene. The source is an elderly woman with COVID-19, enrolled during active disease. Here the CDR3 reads CASSISPSWRTGLNTEAFF. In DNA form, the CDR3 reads TGTGCCAGCAGCATTTCCCCCTCTTGGCGGACAGGCTTGAACACTGAAGCTTTCTTT.